The rows below give T cell receptor beta chains drawn from one sample of a study of T cells in Graves' hyperthyroidism and ophthalmopathy. MiXCR, run by TCRdb on the multiplex PCR reads, gives a single entry per CDR3 protein. Among about 600,000 distinct CDR3 sequences listed, around 16% were seen once. The specimen was blood. The receptors were sampled from a woman aged 40 to 50 with Graves' ophthalmopathy. CDR3s include the opening cysteine and the closing phenylalanine or tryptophan. The D gene is left open where the match is weak. Clone size is given for some rows only: seen once, a few or many times, or a class if the clone is expanded.

cdr3_nt: TGTGCCAGCAGTTTGACAGGGGACCTCTACGAGCAGTACTTC
cdr3_aa: CASSLTGDLYEQYF
d_call: TRBD1
clone_size: .
v_call: TRBV27
j_call: TRBJ2-7

cdr3_nt: TGTGCCAGCAGTTACTCGAGGACAGTTAATGAGCAGTTCTTC
cdr3_aa: CASSYSRTVNEQFF
d_call: .
clone_size: many
v_call: TRBV6-6
j_call: TRBJ2-1

cdr3_nt: TGTGCCGGGGGTCGGACAGGCTACTACGAGCAGTACTTC
cdr3_aa: CAGGRTGYYEQYF
d_call: TRBD1
clone_size: many
v_call: TRBV7-9
j_call: TRBJ2-7

cdr3_nt: TGTGCCAGCAGTTTTCAGCCCTACGAGCAGTACTTC
cdr3_aa: CASSFQPYEQYF
d_call: .
clone_size: many
v_call: TRBV28
j_call: TRBJ2-7

cdr3_nt: TGTTCCAGCAGCGCCCGACAGCATCCTTTATCTGATACGCAGTATTTT
cdr3_aa: CSSSARQHPLSDTQYF
d_call: .
clone_size: few
v_call: TRBV11-2
j_call: TRBJ2-3

cdr3_nt: TGTGCCAGTAGTGGACAGAGAGGAGGCACTGAAGCTTTCTTT
cdr3_aa: CASSGQRGGTEAFF
d_call: .
clone_size: .
v_call: TRBV19
j_call: TRBJ1-1

cdr3_nt: TGCAGTGCTCCTGGGGGACCGACAACTGGTGGCTACACCTTC
cdr3_aa: CSAPGGPTTGGYTF
d_call: .
clone_size: many
v_call: TRBV20-1
j_call: TRBJ1-2

cdr3_nt: TGCAGTGCCCCGGGGAGCGGCACAGATACGCAGTATTTT
cdr3_aa: CSAPGSGTDTQYF
d_call: .
clone_size: many
v_call: TRBV20-1
j_call: TRBJ2-3

cdr3_nt: TGTGCCAGCAGTTATGGGGATACCCAGTACTTC
cdr3_aa: CASSYGDTQYF
d_call: .
clone_size: many
v_call: TRBV6-5
j_call: TRBJ2-5

cdr3_nt: TGTGCCAGCAGCTCCCGGGGTAGGGGGGGCAGCTCCTACGAGCAGTACTTC
cdr3_aa: CASSSRGRGGSSYEQYF
d_call: .
clone_size: .
v_call: TRBV27
j_call: TRBJ2-7

cdr3_nt: TGTGCCAGCAGTTACCCCTCGAGGGGGTACACTGAAGCTTTCTTT
cdr3_aa: CASSYPSRGYTEAFF
d_call: .
clone_size: few
v_call: TRBV28
j_call: TRBJ1-1

cdr3_nt: TGCGCCAGCAGCCACGGAGGGAGCTCCTACAATGAGCAGTTCTTC
cdr3_aa: CASSHGGSSYNEQFF
d_call: .
clone_size: many
v_call: TRBV5-1
j_call: TRBJ2-1

cdr3_nt: TGTGCCAGCAGCTTTAGATGGGACAATGAGCAGTTCTTC
cdr3_aa: CASSFRWDNEQFF
d_call: .
clone_size: many
v_call: TRBV7-2
j_call: TRBJ2-1

cdr3_nt: TGTGCCAGCAGCTTAGGGGTGGGGGAGCGGGGGATAAACATTCAGTACTTC
cdr3_aa: CASSLGVGERGINIQYF
d_call: TRBD2
clone_size: .
v_call: TRBV11-2
j_call: TRBJ2-4

cdr3_nt: TGTGCCAGCAGTCCTACGACAGGGGCGGGAGGGAATCAGCCCCAGCATTTT
cdr3_aa: CASSPTTGAGGNQPQHF
d_call: TRBD1
clone_size: few
v_call: TRBV12-3/TRBV12-4
j_call: TRBJ1-5

cdr3_nt: TGCAGTGCCGGACAGGGGGGCTTCCAAGAGACCCAGTACTTC
cdr3_aa: CSAGQGGFQETQYF
d_call: TRBD1
clone_size: many
v_call: TRBV20-1
j_call: TRBJ2-5

cdr3_nt: TGCAGTGCTAGAGACAACAGTCGGGGCAATGAAGCTTTCTTT
cdr3_aa: CSARDNSRGNEAFF
d_call: .
clone_size: many
v_call: TRBV20-1
j_call: TRBJ1-1

cdr3_nt: TGTGCCAGCTCACTCGGGATCTTTAGCGATGAGCAGTTCTTC
cdr3_aa: CASSLGIFSDEQFF
d_call: .
clone_size: once
v_call: TRBV18
j_call: TRBJ2-1

cdr3_nt: TGTGCCAGCAGCATGGGACTAGCGGGAGCAACAGATACGCAGTATTTT
cdr3_aa: CASSMGLAGATDTQYF
d_call: TRBD2
clone_size: many
v_call: TRBV7-9
j_call: TRBJ2-3

cdr3_nt: TGTGCCACGAAAGGGGACCGGGACCCTCTTTTCGAGCAGTACTTC
cdr3_aa: CATKGDRDPLFEQYF
d_call: .
clone_size: many
v_call: TRBV2
j_call: TRBJ2-7

cdr3_nt: TGTGCCAGCAGCTTGTGGCCAGAAGACGAGCAGTACTTC
cdr3_aa: CASSLWPEDEQYF
d_call: .
clone_size: .
v_call: TRBV5-4
j_call: TRBJ2-7

cdr3_nt: TGTGCCAGCAGGACCGGGACAGGGGAGCACACCGGGGAGCTGTTTTTT
cdr3_aa: CASRTGTGEHTGELFF
d_call: TRBD1
clone_size: many
v_call: TRBV2
j_call: TRBJ2-2

cdr3_nt: TGCAGCGCCGGCCTGGGACAGACAGACGAGCAGTACTTC
cdr3_aa: CSAGLGQTDEQYF
d_call: TRBD1
clone_size: many
v_call: TRBV29-1
j_call: TRBJ2-7

cdr3_nt: TGTGCCAGTAGTACCAGTAGTAGCAATCAGCCCCAGCATTTT
cdr3_aa: CASSTSSSNQPQHF
d_call: .
clone_size: few
v_call: TRBV19
j_call: TRBJ1-5

cdr3_nt: TGTGCCACTAAACAGGGGTCAAACACCGGGGAGCTGTTTTTT
cdr3_aa: CATKQGSNTGELFF
d_call: TRBD1
clone_size: few
v_call: TRBV12-3/TRBV12-4
j_call: TRBJ2-2

cdr3_nt: TGCAGCGTTGAAGGGTTCGGGGTCTATGGCTACACCTTC
cdr3_aa: CSVEGFGVYGYTF
d_call: .
clone_size: few
v_call: TRBV29-1
j_call: TRBJ1-2

cdr3_nt: TGTGCCAGCAGCCGGACAGGGGGTGAACAAGAGACCCAGTACTTC
cdr3_aa: CASSRTGGEQETQYF
d_call: TRBD1
clone_size: .
v_call: TRBV5-5
j_call: TRBJ2-5

cdr3_nt: TGTGCCATCAGTGAGTCTACTAGCGGGAGAAATGAGCAGTTCTTC
cdr3_aa: CAISESTSGRNEQFF
d_call: TRBD2
clone_size: once
v_call: TRBV10-3
j_call: TRBJ2-1

cdr3_nt: TGTGCCAGCAGCTCGTCGTTTTTGAGAGCCTTCGACTACACCTTC
cdr3_aa: CASSSSFLRAFDYTF
d_call: .
clone_size: .
v_call: TRBV11-2
j_call: TRBJ1-2

cdr3_nt: TGCGCCAGCAATGAGGGAGGGGACTACGAGCAGTACTTC
cdr3_aa: CASNEGGDYEQYF
d_call: TRBD2
clone_size: many
v_call: TRBV10-2
j_call: TRBJ2-7

cdr3_nt: TGTGCCAGCAGTCGAGAGGTCCCAGGCTCACCCCTCCACTTT
cdr3_aa: CASSREVPGSPLHF
d_call: .
clone_size: many
v_call: TRBV28
j_call: TRBJ1-6

cdr3_nt: TGTGCCAGCAGTCCCCGTATCTCTGGGGCCAACGTCCTGACTTTC
cdr3_aa: CASSPRISGANVLTF
d_call: .
clone_size: .
v_call: TRBV28
j_call: TRBJ2-6

cdr3_nt: TGTGCCAGCAGCCCTCTAGCGGCACGCTACAATGAGCAGTTCTTC
cdr3_aa: CASSPLAARYNEQFF
d_call: TRBD2
clone_size: many
v_call: TRBV3-1
j_call: TRBJ2-1

cdr3_nt: TGTGCCAGCAGCCTAGCGGGAGAGGATACGCAGTATTTT
cdr3_aa: CASSLAGEDTQYF
d_call: TRBD2
clone_size: many
v_call: TRBV3-1
j_call: TRBJ2-3

cdr3_nt: TGTGCCAGCGCCGAGGGGCTGCCGAACACTGAAGCTTTCTTT
cdr3_aa: CASAEGLPNTEAFF
d_call: .
clone_size: many
v_call: TRBV11-1
j_call: TRBJ1-1

cdr3_nt: TGTGCCAGCAGCCAAGGGATGCCGGACTACGAGCAGTACTTC
cdr3_aa: CASSQGMPDYEQYF
d_call: .
clone_size: .
v_call: TRBV11-2
j_call: TRBJ2-7

cdr3_nt: TGTGCCAGCAGCTTAGTTGTGTCTACCCAATCCTACAATGAGCAGTTCTTC
cdr3_aa: CASSLVVSTQSYNEQFF
d_call: .
clone_size: many
v_call: TRBV7-6
j_call: TRBJ2-1

cdr3_nt: TGTGCCAGCAGCCAAGAAGGGAGCAATCAGCCCCAGCATTTT
cdr3_aa: CASSQEGSNQPQHF
d_call: .
clone_size: many
v_call: TRBV3-1
j_call: TRBJ1-5

cdr3_nt: TGTGCCAGCAGTTTAGGGCCTAACACTGAAGCTTTCTTT
cdr3_aa: CASSLGPNTEAFF
d_call: .
clone_size: many
v_call: TRBV12-3/TRBV12-4
j_call: TRBJ1-1

cdr3_nt: TGTGCCAGCAGCGCATTACAGGGGTATAATTCACCCCTCCACTTT
cdr3_aa: CASSALQGYNSPLHF
d_call: TRBD1
clone_size: few
v_call: TRBV7-2
j_call: TRBJ1-6

cdr3_nt: TGTGCCAGCAGCCTCTGGGCGGGGGGGAACAGTCTTGGAGAGACCCAGTACTTC
cdr3_aa: CASSLWAGGNSLGETQYF
d_call: TRBD2
clone_size: .
v_call: TRBV3-1
j_call: TRBJ2-5

cdr3_nt: TGTGCCAGCAAGGAGGAGCCGGAGACCCAGTACTTC
cdr3_aa: CASKEEPETQYF
d_call: .
clone_size: many
v_call: TRBV7-2
j_call: TRBJ2-5

cdr3_nt: TGTGCCAGCACTCCTGACAGGCTTAGCAATCAGCCCCAGCATTTT
cdr3_aa: CASTPDRLSNQPQHF
d_call: .
clone_size: many
v_call: TRBV2
j_call: TRBJ1-5

cdr3_nt: TGTGCCAGCAGCATCGGGAGCTCTGGGGCCAACGTCCTGACTTTC
cdr3_aa: CASSIGSSGANVLTF
d_call: .
clone_size: .
v_call: TRBV12-3/TRBV12-4
j_call: TRBJ2-6